The T cell receptor (beta chain) described here comes from a study of cytomegalovirus exposure and HLA in healthy donors. Germline V gene data show CDR1 as SGHKS and CDR2 as YYEKEE (reference sequence). The germline V and J ends were trimmed by 0 bases and 0 bases, with 6 bases remaining between them. The CDR3 contains 14 residues. This clone was counted a few times. This PCR relied on a set of 60 Vbeta primers and 13 Jbeta primers. Repertoires were generated with immunoSEQ multiplex PCR, while TCRdb's copy carries only in-frame clones and drops some. The sample has 150,000 to 200,000 clones, around nine tenths seen once.

This clonotype was sampled from a woman aged 18-29 years in good health and CMV-seronegative. The sequencing input was PBMCs. The chain employs TRBV5-5 and TRBJ1-2, with D unclear. The CDR3 DNA follows: TGTGCCAGCAGCTTGGGGGCTTCTAACTATGGCTACACCTTC. Amino acids: CASSLGASNYGYTF.